This T cell receptor (beta chain) was identified during a study of T cells in Graves' hyperthyroidism and ophthalmopathy (dated by TCRdb to about 2019). Concerning the study at large: Peripheral blood samples were taken at initial diagnosis, before any treatment was given. To identify TCR V-J signatures that set the groups apart, the researchers used a discovery cohort of about a hundred patients, made up of under 45 with Graves' ophthalmopathy and some 60 with stable Graves' hyperthyroidism. Whether ophthalmopathy could be predicted prospectively was tested in an independent validation cohort made up of roughly 19 hyperthyroidism patients plus 17 patients who later progressed to ophthalmopathy. The 75 to 100 discovery patients were divided at random into training and test sets in a 7:3 ratio. Thyroid tissue and blood T-cell repertoires from six Graves' hyperthyroidism patients were also compared in the study. After sampling, hyperthyroidism patients received methimazole starting at 30 mg daily, and ophthalmopathy patients received high-dose intravenous methylprednisolone. The paper reports TCR Vbeta CDR3 sequencing of roughly 140 peripheral blood samples: approximately 43 ophthalmopathy, under 80 hyperthyroidism and around 17 progressor patients.

On the study overall, not on this receptor specifically: In cross-validation, a model built on a 13 V-J signature told ophthalmopathy apart from stable hyperthyroidism with approximately 90% sensitivity and 81% to 82% specificity, and in testing the same model reached 80%/75%. In validation, the model predicted progression to ophthalmopathy a median of roughly 6.5 months before onset, with around 70% sensitivity and 72.22% specificity. Sample size was not statistically predetermined, and investigators were not blinded to group allocation. Most expanded thyroid clonotypes (frequency above 0.001) were also detected in blood, a finding suggesting that blood repertoires may reflect thyroid immune responses.

Hyperthyroidism patients were newly diagnosed, with disease duration under 2 months, and aged 18 to 65 years. Patients with uncontrolled infections, other autoimmune diseases, pregnancy or lactation were excluded. Diagnoses relied on clinical symptoms, serum thyroxine and TRAb, thyroid ultrasound and orbital computed tomography. Blood from progressor patients was drawn when they were first diagnosed with hyperthyroidism, before any ophthalmopathy symptoms appeared. PBMCs were separated from under 11 ml of fresh peripheral blood using Ficoll-Paque density gradient centrifugation. Progressor patients were first diagnosed with Graves' hyperthyroidism and then developed ophthalmopathy during follow-up. Total RNA was extracted with Trizol reagent, and quality was checked on an Agilent 2100 Bioanalyzer. Relative to germline, V is missing 8 bases and J is missing 5 bases, with 15 bases of the junction outside any gene match. The germline V gene (reference sequence) supplies CDR1 LNHDA and CDR2 SQIVND. From cysteine to phenylalanine, the CDR3 is 16 amino acids long. Only the CDR3 DNA stays, 48 bases, in frame from base 1.

This clonotype was observed many times. Its antigen remains undetermined. Within one base of it there is no much larger clone, and no base qualities were kept. TCR beta CDR3 regions were amplified from RNA transcripts. The TCR CDR3 was subjected to a first round of RT-PCR using the HTBI primer set and the Qiagen OneStep RT-PCR kit. The libraries were constructed in a second round of multiplex PCR and then size-selected and purified. The libraries were sequenced on an Illumina HiSeq2000 using paired-end 100 bp reads. Per the source publication's procedure: Raw data were processed with SOAPnuke, discarding reads with adapters, uncalled bases, mean Phred below 15, or no exact constant-primer or identifier match. COPE v1.2.5 was used to merge high-quality paired reads, and clonotypes were defined as unique nucleotide sequences. Clonotypes were aligned to IMGT TRBV, TRBD and TRBJ reference segments using MiTCR v1.1. The analysis included only V-J combinations with a frequency above 0.0001, which together covered over 98% of the repertoires. The TCS score was defined as F50 (clonal expansion) divided by E x V (chaos), with BLOSUM62-based TCRdist calculated between CDR3 peptides within each V-J. Welch's t-statistics and random forest reduced 514 V-J features to 10 to 15, which were used in a naive Bayes classifier (R e1071). The raw public data were reprocessed by TCRdb itself: fastp quality trimming at Q25, MiXCR clonotype calling, in-frame beta chains only. Every entry covers one CDR3 protein and lists the most common genes and DNA from its rows. The V and J calls shown here were made by TCRdb, not taken from the authors' results. This sample gives 250,000 or so distinct CDR3 sequences in total; roughly 15% of them show up just once. Roughly 13% of the sample goes to the ten largest clones.

The sequence joins TRBV19 to TRBJ1-2; a stretch of 9 junction bases matches TRBD1. Material for sequencing was blood. This TCR was recovered from a woman in her thirties or forties with Graves' hyperthyroidism that later progressed to Graves' ophthalmopathy. CDR3 reads: CASRYIAGQGFYGYTF. The nucleotides read TGTGCCAGTCGATACATTGCGGGACAGGGATTTTATGGCTACACCTTC.